This T cell receptor (beta chain) was found in a study of T cells in Graves' hyperthyroidism and ophthalmopathy. RNA transcripts served as the template for amplifying TCR beta CDR3 regions. HTBI primers drove first-round RT-PCR of the TCR CDR3. TCRdb passed the multiplex PCR reads through MiXCR, listing each CDR3 protein once. The sample lists hundreds of thousands of distinct CDR3 sequences, approximately 14% seen once, with around 14% in the top ten. This CDR3 is built from 15 residues. Between the trimmed V and J ends, which lost 5 bases and 4 bases, there was a span of 17 bases. Germline V gives CDR1 SGHTA, CDR2 FQGTGA. In its sample, this clonotype was seen many times.

This chain links TRBV7-3 with TRBJ2-5, with a tentative D call TRBD2 (5 bases). The TCR comes from a woman between 18 and 29 years old with Graves' hyperthyroidism. Input material: blood. For the CDR3, the DNA is TGTGCCAGCAGCCAAGGAGGCAGTCTGGTAGAGACCCAGTACTTC. Protein: CASSQGGSLVETQYF.